This T cell receptor (beta chain) was captured in a study of Graves' ophthalmopathy and Graves' hyperthyroidism (dated by TCRdb to 2016 to 2019). Regarding the complete study: Peripheral blood was collected at initial diagnosis, before any treatment. The study used TCR beta repertoire signatures to distinguish Graves' ophthalmopathy from Graves' hyperthyroidism and to predict progression to ophthalmopathy. In total, 135 blood samples were TCR-sequenced: some 43 ophthalmopathy, 80 or so hyperthyroidism and about 17 hyperthyroidism-to-ophthalmopathy patients. To explore V-J signatures distinguishing ophthalmopathy from hyperthyroidism, a discovery set of around 100 patients (about 41 ophthalmopathy, 55 to 60 stable hyperthyroidism) was enrolled. The independent validation cohort included about 20 hyperthyroidism patients plus 17 patients who later progressed from hyperthyroidism to ophthalmopathy. In five or six hyperthyroidism patients, the T-cell repertoire of thyroid tissue was compared with the T-cell repertoire of blood. Following sampling, methimazole starting at 30 mg daily was administered to hyperthyroidism patients, and high-dose intravenous methylprednisolone was administered to ophthalmopathy patients. The roughly 100 discovery patients were randomly divided into training and test sets at a 7:3 ratio. Overall study results and their limits: In cross-validation, the 13-signature model distinguished ophthalmopathy from stable hyperthyroidism with 85% to 90% sensitivity and around 81% specificity, and in the test set the corresponding values were roughly 80% and 75%. In validation, the model predicted ophthalmopathy progression with roughly 68% sensitivity and roughly 72% specificity; roughly eleven predicted patients were CT-confirmed with GO in a median of 6.5 months. Sample size was not predetermined statistically, and investigators were not blinded to group allocation. Most expanded thyroid clonotypes with a frequency above 0.001 also appeared in blood, which suggests that blood repertoires may reflect the immune response in the thyroid.

A patient counted as having stable hyperthyroidism if there was no progression to ophthalmopathy within 18 months of follow-up. The hyperthyroidism patients were 18 to 65 years old and newly diagnosed, with a disease duration of less than 2 months. Anyone with other autoimmune diseases, uncontrolled infections, pregnancy or lactation was excluded from the study. Diagnosis relied on clinical symptoms, serum thyroxine, TRAb, thyroid ultrasound and orbital computed tomography. Using Ficoll-Paque density gradient centrifugation, PBMCs were isolated from 10 ml of fresh peripheral blood. Total RNA was extracted with Trizol reagent and quality-checked on an Agilent 2100 Bioanalyzer. There are 14 amino acids in the CDR3, from cysteine to phenylalanine inclusive. Just CDR3 DNA is preserved here, 42 bases in frame from base 1. Trimming costs V 5 bases and J 0 bases, and their ends lie 12 bases apart. The germline V gene yields SGHDT for CDR1 and YYEEEE for CDR2.

TCR beta CDR3 regions were amplified from RNA transcripts for repertoire sequencing. The first round was an RT-PCR using HTBI primers with the Qiagen OneStep RT-PCR kit, and this first round was followed by a second-round multiplex PCR, then size selection and purification. Libraries were sequenced paired-end with 100 bp reads on an Illumina HiSeq2000. The authors' pipeline ran thus. Reads were processed with SOAPnuke, discarding reads with adapters, uncalled bases, mean Phred below 15, or no exact constant-primer or identifier match. COPE v1.2.5 was used to merge the high-quality paired reads. Clonotypes were defined as unique nucleotide sequences and were aligned to IMGT TRB V, D and J references using MiTCR v1.1. The analysis was limited to V-J combinations with a frequency above 0.0001, which together covered roughly 99% of repertoires. A TCR clonal expansion and chaos score per V-J combination was defined as the ratio of F50 clonal expansion to chaos observed in the TCRdist matrix. Welch's t-statistics and random forest were used to narrow the features down to about a dozen V-J combinations, which were then fed into a naive Bayes classifier. The Morisita-Horn index was used to measure how similar the thyroid and blood repertoires were. Through fastp at Q25 and MiXCR, TCRdb rebuilt clones from the public reads, retaining in-frame beta chains. Each CDR3 protein appears once, grouped with its most common genes and DNA. It is TCRdb's table, rather than the study itself, that gives the V and J calls and clone size. The sample has roughly 610,000 distinct CDR3 sequences on record, around a fifth of them singletons. The ten largest clones add up to around 6.9% of the sample.

In this sample, this clonotype turned up many times. Its antigen is unknown. Base qualities were left out, and no much larger clone turns up one base away. The receptor's source is a woman between 18 and 29 years old with stable Graves' hyperthyroidism. Some clones in this sample may be carry-over from other donors' samples. Donor details come from another sample of the same person, matched by shared clones. Recombination connected TRBV5-6 to TRBJ2-7, and perhaps TRBD2 as D gene, on 5 matching bases. Input material: peripheral blood. The nucleotide sequence reads TGTGCCAGCAGGGCTAGGAGGAGCTCCTACGAGCAGTACTTC. Its product reads: CASRARRSSYEQYF.